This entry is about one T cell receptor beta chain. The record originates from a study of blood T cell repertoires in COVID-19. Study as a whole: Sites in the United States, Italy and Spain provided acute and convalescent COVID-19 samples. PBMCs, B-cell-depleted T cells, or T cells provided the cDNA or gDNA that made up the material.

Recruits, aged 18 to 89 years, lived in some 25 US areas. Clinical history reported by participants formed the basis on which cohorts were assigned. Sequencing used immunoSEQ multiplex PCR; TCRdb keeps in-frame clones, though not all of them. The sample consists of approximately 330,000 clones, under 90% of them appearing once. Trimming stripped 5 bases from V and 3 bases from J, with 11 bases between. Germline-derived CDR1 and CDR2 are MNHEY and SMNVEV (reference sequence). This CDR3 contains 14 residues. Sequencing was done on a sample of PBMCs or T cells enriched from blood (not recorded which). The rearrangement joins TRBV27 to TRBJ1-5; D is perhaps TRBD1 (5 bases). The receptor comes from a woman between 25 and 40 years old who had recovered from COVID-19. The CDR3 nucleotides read TGTGCCAGCAGTCTCGACAGATCCAATCAGCCCCAGCATTTT. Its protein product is CASSLDRSNQPQHF.